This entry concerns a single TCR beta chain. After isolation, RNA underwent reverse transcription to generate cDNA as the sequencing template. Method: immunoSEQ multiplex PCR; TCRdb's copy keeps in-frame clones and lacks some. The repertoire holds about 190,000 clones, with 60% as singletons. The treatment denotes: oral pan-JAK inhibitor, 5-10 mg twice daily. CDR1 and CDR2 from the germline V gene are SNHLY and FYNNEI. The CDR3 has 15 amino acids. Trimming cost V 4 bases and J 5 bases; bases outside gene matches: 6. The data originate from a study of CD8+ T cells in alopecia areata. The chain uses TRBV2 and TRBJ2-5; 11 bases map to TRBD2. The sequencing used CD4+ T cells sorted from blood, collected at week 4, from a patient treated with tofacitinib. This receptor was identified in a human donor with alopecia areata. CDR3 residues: CASSGRLAGRETQYF. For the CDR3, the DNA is TGTGCCAGCAGTGGGAGACTAGCGGGGAGGGAGACCCAGTACTTC.